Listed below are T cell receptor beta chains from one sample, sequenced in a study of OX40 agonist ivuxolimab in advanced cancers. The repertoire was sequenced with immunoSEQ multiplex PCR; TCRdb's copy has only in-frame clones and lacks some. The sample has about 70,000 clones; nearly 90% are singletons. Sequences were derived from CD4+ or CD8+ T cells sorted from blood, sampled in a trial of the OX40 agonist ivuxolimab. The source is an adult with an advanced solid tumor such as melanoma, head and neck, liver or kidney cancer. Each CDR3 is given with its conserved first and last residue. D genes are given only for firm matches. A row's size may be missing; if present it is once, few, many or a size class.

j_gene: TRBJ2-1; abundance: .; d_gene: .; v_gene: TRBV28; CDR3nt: TGTGCCGGCGGAACAGGACAAGGGCGGCAGTTCTTC; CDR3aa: CAGGTGQGRQFF
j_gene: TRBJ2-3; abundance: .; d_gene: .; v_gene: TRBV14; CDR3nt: TGTGCCAGCAGCCAAGGCGCCCCACGGACGCAGTATTTT; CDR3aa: CASSQGAPRTQYF
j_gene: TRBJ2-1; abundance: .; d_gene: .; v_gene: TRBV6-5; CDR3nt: TGTGCCAGCAGCTTCTACTTATACCGGGACCGTGAGCAGTTCTTC; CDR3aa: CASSFYLYRDREQFF
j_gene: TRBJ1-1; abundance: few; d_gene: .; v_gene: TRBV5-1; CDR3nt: TGCGCCAGCAGCTTGGAGTCCTATACTGAAGCTTTCTTT; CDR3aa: CASSLESYTEAFF
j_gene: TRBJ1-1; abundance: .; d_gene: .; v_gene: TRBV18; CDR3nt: TGTGCCAGCTCACCACCGCAGGGCATCGGAGCTTTCTTT; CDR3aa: CASSPPQGIGAFF
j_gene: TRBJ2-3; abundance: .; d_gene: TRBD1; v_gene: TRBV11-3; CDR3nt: TGTGCCAGCAGCCCAGGACAGGAGACAGATACGCAGTATTTT; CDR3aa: CASSPGQETDTQYF
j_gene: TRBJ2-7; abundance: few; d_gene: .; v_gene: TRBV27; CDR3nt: TGTGCCAGCAGTTTAAGGTCGGGGGTTGGTTCTTCCTACGAGCAGTACTTC; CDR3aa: CASSLRSGVGSSYEQYF
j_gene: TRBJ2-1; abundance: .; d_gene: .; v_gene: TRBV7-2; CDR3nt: TGTGCCAGCAGCTTACTAGCTAGGGAGCAGTTCTTC; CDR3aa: CASSLLAREQFF
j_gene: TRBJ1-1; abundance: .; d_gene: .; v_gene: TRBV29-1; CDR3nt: TGCAGCGCCACCCCGGGCTTAATAGCTGAAGCTTTCTTT; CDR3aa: CSATPGLIAEAFF
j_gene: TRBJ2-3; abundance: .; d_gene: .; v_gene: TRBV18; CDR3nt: TGTGCCAGCTCACCACAGACCTCTACAGATACGCAGTATTTT; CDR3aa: CASSPQTSTDTQYF
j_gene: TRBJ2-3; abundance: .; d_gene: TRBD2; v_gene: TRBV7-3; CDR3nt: TGTGCCAGCAGCTTAGCGGGAGGGACAGATACGCAGTATTTT; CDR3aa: CASSLAGGTDTQYF
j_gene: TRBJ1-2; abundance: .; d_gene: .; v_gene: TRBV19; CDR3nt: TGTGCCAGTAGTATTAACGCGGGGACGGAAGGCTACACCTTC; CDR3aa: CASSINAGTEGYTF
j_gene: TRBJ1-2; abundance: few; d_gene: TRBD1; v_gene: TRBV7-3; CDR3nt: TGTGCCAGCAGCTTAACTCCCGGGACAGGGAGTAGGGATGGCTACACCTTC; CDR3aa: CASSLTPGTGSRDGYTF
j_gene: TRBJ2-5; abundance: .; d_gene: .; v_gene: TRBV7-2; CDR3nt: TGTGCCAGCAGCTTAGTAGAGACCCAGTACTTC; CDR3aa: CASSLVETQYF
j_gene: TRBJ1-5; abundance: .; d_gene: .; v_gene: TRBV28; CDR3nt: TGTGCCAGCAGTCCCCGTAAAGGTTTATATAGCAATCAGCCCCAGCATTTT; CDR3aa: CASSPRKGLYSNQPQHF
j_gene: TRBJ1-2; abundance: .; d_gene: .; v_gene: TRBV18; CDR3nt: TGTGCCAGCTCAGAGGGCATGGGCTATGGCTACACCTTC; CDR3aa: CASSEGMGYGYTF
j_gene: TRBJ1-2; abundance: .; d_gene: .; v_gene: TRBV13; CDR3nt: TGTGCCAGCAGCCTAACAGGGTTTTATGGCTACACCTTC; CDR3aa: CASSLTGFYGYTF
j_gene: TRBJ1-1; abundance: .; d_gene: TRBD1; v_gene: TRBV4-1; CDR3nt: TGCGCCAGCAGCCAGCCGGGACAGAGGTATGAAGCTTTCTTT; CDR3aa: CASSQPGQRYEAFF
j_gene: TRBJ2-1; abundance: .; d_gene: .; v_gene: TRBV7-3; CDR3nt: TGTGCCAGCAGCTGGGCTAGCGCAACCTACAATGAGCAGTTCTTC; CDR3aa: CASSWASATYNEQFF
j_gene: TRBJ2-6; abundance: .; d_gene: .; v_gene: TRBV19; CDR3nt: TGTGCCAGCCGGACGGTTGGACAGATCTCTGGGGCCAACGTCCTGACTTTC; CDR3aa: CASRTVGQISGANVLTF
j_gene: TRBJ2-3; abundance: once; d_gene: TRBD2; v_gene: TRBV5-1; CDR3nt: TGCGCCAGCAGCCCAGACGGGAGGGTAGGGGGACATACGCAGTATTTT; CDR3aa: CASSPDGRVGGHTQYF
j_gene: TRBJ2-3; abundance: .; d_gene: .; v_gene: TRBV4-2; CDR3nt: TGTGCCAGCAGCCAAGAGCGAGGTGGCAGGAGCTCAGATACGCAGTATTTT; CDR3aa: CASSQERGGRSSDTQYF
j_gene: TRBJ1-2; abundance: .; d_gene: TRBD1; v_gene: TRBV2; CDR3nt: TGTGCCAGCAGTCTAGACAGGGTGAGAGGCTACACCTTC; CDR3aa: CASSLDRVRGYTF
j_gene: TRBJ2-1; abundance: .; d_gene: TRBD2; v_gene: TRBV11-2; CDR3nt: TGTGCCAGCAGCTTAACGGGAGGAGCGAATGAGCAGTTCTTC; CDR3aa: CASSLTGGANEQFF
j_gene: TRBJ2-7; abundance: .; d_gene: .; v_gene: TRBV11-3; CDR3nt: TGTGCCAGCAGCTTAGATGTCGTCACCCAGCAGTACTTC; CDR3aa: CASSLDVVTQQYF
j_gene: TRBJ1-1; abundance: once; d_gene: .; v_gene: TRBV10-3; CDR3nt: TGTGCCATCAGTGACTCGGGAGGGAAGAGGAACACTGAAGCTTTCTTT; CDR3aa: CAISDSGGKRNTEAFF
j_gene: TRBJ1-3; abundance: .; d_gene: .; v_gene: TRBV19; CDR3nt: TGTGCCAGTAGTATAATTCACCGGGGATGGACTGGAAACACCATATATTTT; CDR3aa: CASSIIHRGWTGNTIYF
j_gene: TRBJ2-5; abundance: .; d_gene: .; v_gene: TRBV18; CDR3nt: TGTGCCAGCTCACCGCGCAGCCTAGGGGAGACCCAGTACTTC; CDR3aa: CASSPRSLGETQYF
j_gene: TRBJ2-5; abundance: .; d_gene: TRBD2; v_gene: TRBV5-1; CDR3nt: TGCGCCAGCAGCTTGACTAGCGTACAAGAGACCCAGTACTTC; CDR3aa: CASSLTSVQETQYF
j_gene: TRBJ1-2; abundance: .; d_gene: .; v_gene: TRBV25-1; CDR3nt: TGTGCCAGCAGTGAATGGGAGATTAACTATGGCTACACCTTC; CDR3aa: CASSEWEINYGYTF
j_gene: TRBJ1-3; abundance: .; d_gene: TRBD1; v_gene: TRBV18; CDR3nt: TGTGCCAGCTCACCACCCAAACCGACAGGGTATTCTGGAAACACCATATATTTT; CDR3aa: CASSPPKPTGYSGNTIYF
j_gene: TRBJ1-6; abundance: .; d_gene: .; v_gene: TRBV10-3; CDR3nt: TGTGCCACGAGCAGGGTCTTGCTGGATTCACCCCTCCACTTT; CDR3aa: CATSRVLLDSPLHF
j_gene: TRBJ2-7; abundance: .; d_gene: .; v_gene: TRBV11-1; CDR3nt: TGTGCCAGCAGCTTCTACCCCTGGAATCAGTACTTC; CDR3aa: CASSFYPWNQYF
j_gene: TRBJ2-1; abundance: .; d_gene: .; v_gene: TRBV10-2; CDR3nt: TGCGCCAGCAGGGGTAGCTTCAATGAGCAGTTCTTC; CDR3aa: CASRGSFNEQFF
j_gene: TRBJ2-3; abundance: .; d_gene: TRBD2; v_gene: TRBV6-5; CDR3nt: TGTGCCAGCACTACGGGACTAGCCGCAGATACGCAGTATTTT; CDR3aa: CASTTGLAADTQYF
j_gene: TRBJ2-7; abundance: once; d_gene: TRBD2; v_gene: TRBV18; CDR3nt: TGTGCCAGCTCACCGGCAGGGAGGGGATACGAGCAGTACTTC; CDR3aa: CASSPAGRGYEQYF
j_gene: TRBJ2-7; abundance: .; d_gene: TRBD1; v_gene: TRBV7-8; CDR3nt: TGTGCCAGCATCGTTGACAGGGGCGGCGAGCAGTACTTC; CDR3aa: CASIVDRGGEQYF
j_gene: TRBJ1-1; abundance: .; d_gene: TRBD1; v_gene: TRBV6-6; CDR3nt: TGTGCCAGCAGTTCCGGGACAGTCCTGAGGGCTTTCTTT; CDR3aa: CASSSGTVLRAFF
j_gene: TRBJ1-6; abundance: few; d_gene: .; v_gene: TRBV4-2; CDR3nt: TGTGCCAGCAGCCGACCTAATTCACCCCTCCACTTT; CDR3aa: CASSRPNSPLHF
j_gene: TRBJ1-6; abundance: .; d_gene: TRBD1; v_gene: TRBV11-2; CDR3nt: TGTGCCAGCAGCTTCGGGGACAGCTCCTATAATTCACCCCTCCACTTT; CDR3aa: CASSFGDSSYNSPLHF
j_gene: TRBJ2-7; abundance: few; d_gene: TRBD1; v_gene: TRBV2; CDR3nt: TGTGCCAGCAGTCAGGACAGGGTGGGTGGTGAGGAGCAGTACTTC; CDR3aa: CASSQDRVGGEEQYF
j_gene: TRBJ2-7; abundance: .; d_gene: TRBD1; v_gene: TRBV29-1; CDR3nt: TGCAGCGGTACCTTCCGGGACAGGGGACCTTATACCCCCGACGAGCAGTACTTC; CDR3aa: CSGTFRDRGPYTPDEQYF
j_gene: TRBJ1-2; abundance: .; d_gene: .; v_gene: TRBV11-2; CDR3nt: TGTGCCAGCAGTGGACGGCACTATGGCTACACCTTC; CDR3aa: CASSGRHYGYTF
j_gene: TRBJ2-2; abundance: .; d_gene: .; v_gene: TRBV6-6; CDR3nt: TGTGCCAGCACCCACCCCTCAGGCGGGGAGCTGTTTTTT; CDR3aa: CASTHPSGGELFF
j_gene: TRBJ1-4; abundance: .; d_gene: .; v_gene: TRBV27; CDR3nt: TGTGCCAGCAGTTTATGGGGGGGACGAAAACTGTTTTTT; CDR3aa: CASSLWGGRKLFF
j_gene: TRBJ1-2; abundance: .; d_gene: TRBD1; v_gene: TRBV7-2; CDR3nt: TGTGCCACCCACCTCACAGGGGCTAGCTATGGCTACACCTTC; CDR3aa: CATHLTGASYGYTF
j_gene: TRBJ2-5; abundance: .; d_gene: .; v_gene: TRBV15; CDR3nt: TGTGCCACCAGCAGAGATTCGGCACGGGGCCAAGAGACCCAGTACTTC; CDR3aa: CATSRDSARGQETQYF
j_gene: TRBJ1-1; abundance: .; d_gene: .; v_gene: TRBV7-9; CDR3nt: TGTGCCAGCAGCTTATCGGTAACGTTGACGGCGAACACTGAAGCTTTCTTT; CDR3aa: CASSLSVTLTANTEAFF
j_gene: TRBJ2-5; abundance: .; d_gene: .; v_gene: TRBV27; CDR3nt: TGTGCCAGCAGTATAAATTATCAAGAGACCCAGTACTTC; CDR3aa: CASSINYQETQYF
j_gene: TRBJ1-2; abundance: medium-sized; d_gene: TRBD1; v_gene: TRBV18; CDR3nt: TGTGCCAGCTCACCACCGGGGGACAGCTCCTATGGCTACACCTTC; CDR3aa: CASSPPGDSSYGYTF
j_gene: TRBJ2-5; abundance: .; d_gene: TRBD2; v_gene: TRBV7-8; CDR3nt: TGTGCCAGCAGCTACCCTTGGAGTAGCGGGGGGCAAGCGACCCAGTACTTC; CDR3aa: CASSYPWSSGGQATQYF
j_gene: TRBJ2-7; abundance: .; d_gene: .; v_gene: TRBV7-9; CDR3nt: TGTGCCAGCAGCTCTCTCGACCCCTCGGGATACTACGAGCAGTACTTC; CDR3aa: CASSSLDPSGYYEQYF
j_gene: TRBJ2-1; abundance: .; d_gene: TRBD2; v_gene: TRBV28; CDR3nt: TGTGCCAGCGTCGCGGGAGGGCAGCCCCACTCCTACAATGAGCAGTTCTTC; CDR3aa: CASVAGGQPHSYNEQFF
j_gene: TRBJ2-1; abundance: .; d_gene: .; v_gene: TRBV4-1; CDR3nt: TGCGCCAGCAGCCAAGACCCAGGGCGAGACTACAATGAGCAGTTCTTC; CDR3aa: CASSQDPGRDYNEQFF
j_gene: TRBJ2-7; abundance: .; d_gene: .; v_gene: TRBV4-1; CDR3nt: TGCGCCAGCAGCCTCGGGGTCGATAGGTACTTC; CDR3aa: CASSLGVDRYF
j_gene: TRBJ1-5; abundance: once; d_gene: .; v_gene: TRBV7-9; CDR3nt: TGTGCCAGCAGCTTAAAGTCTGCAGGGACAAATCAGCCCCAGCATTTT; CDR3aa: CASSLKSAGTNQPQHF
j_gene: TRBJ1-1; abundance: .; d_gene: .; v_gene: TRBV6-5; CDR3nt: TGTGCCAGCAGTTTGGGGGTGCTGAACACTGAAGCTTTCTTT; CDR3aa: CASSLGVLNTEAFF
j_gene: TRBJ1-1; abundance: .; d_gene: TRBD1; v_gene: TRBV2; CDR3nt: TGTGCCAGCAGGGTAAGGACAGGCCTAGGGAACACTGAAGCTTTCTTT; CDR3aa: CASRVRTGLGNTEAFF